One sample yielded the 11 T cell receptor beta chains listed below, sequenced in a study of T cells in localized non-small cell lung cancer. Clones were sequenced by immunoSEQ multiplex PCR, and TCRdb holds only the in-frame ones, with some missing. Of tens of thousands of clones listed, more than 85% are singletons. Source: peripheral blood, taken before any cancer treatment. The origin of the receptors is a woman between 18 and 50 years old with stage III lung adenocarcinoma.

This clone showed up just once. The chain is built from TRBV28 and TRBJ1-2; 9 positions agree with TRBD1. The CDR3 sequence is 15 residues long. The V segment lost 4 bases and the J segment 7 bases; nucleotides outside the gene matches: 10. The germline CDR1 and CDR2 sequences are MDHEN and SYDVKM. CDR3 region: CASSSPGQGASGYTF. The CDR3 coding sequence is TGTGCCAGCAGTTCTCCGGGACAGGGAGCGTCTGGCTACACCTTC.

The chain links TRBV30 to TRBJ1-5; 7 positions match TRBD1. Losses at the gene ends were 7 bases for V and 4 bases for J; bases not matched to a gene: 7. The CDR3 consists of 13 residues. Germline V gene sequence: CDR1 GTSNPN, CDR2 SVGIG (reference sequence). In DNA form, the CDR3 reads TGTGCCTCTAAAACAGGGGTAAATCAGCCCCAGCATTTT. Protein: CASKTGVNQPQHF.

V and J are TRBV5-6 and TRBJ2-1, with 8 bases identical to TRBD2. V gave up 2 bases and J gave up 4 bases; unmatched junction bases: 5. The CDR3 covers 15 residues. Germline V gene sequence: CDR1 SGHDT, CDR2 YYEEEE. CDR3 bases: TGTGCCAGCAGCTTAGGCGGGGGGCCTTACAATGAGCAGTTCTTC. This encodes CASSLGGGPYNEQFF.

The chain has TRBV7-2 and TRBJ2-3, with 8 bases lining up with TRBD2. J was trimmed by 1 base and V by 1 base; bases with no gene match: 4. CDR3 size: 16 residues. Germline V CDR1 and CDR2: SGHTA, FQGNSA. In DNA form, the CDR3 reads TGTGCCAGCAGCTTAGGAGCCGGGGGGGGCACAGATACGCAGTATTTT. It specifies CASSLGAGGGTDTQYF.

The chain joins TRBV7-9 to TRBJ1-2; TRBD1 aligns across 11 bases. Germline assignment: CDR1 SEHNR and CDR2 FQNEAQ (reference sequence). Unmatched junction bases numbered 2, after V lost 3 bases and J lost 2 bases. The CDR3 consists of 15 residues. The CDR3 is CASSLGQGGNYGYTF. As DNA, the CDR3 is TGTGCCAGCAGCTTGGGACAGGGGGGGAACTATGGCTACACCTTC.

This clone has more than one count but fewer than ten. The chain uses TRBV18 and TRBJ2-1; D is unclear. Trimming removed 5 bases from V and 7 bases from J, with 9 bases in between. The germline V gene encodes CDR1 KGHSH and CDR2 LQKENI. The CDR3 sequence is 12 residues long. The DNA of the CDR3 is TGTGCCAGCTCATTCAGGCAAAATGAGCAGTTCTTC. Its protein product is CASSFRQNEQFF.

The rearrangement joins TRBV5-1 to TRBJ2-1, with D perhaps TRBD1 or TRBD2 (7 bases each). The CDR3 loop spans 15 amino acids. The V end lost 3 bases, the J end lost 6 bases, and 16 bases lay between the germline ends. Germline-derived CDR1 and CDR2 are SGHRS and YFSETQ. CDR3 nucleotides: TGCGCCAGCAGCTCCCGACAGGGAGGGGTCAATGAGCAGTTCTTC. Translating it yields CASSSRQGGVNEQFF.

The count of this clone is one. In DNA, the CDR3 is TGTGCCAGCAGCCTAACTAGCCCACCTGCAAATGAGCAGTTCTTC. Amino acids: CASSLTSPPANEQFF. The chain links TRBV7-9 to TRBJ2-1, with a tentative D call TRBD2 (6 bases). The V gene lost 5 bases and the J gene lost 7 bases, with 18 bases spanning the gap. The CDR3 covers 15 residues. CDR1 and CDR2 (germline): SEHNR, FQNEAQ (reference sequence).

This clone has only one observation. The chain combines TRBV28 with TRBJ1-2; TRBD1 matches at 9 bases. With V trimmed by 6 bases and J by 3 bases, 5 bases remained unmatched. Germline CDR1 MDHEN, CDR2 SYDVKM. The CDR3 is made up of 14 amino acids. The CDR3 coding sequence is TGTGCCAGCAGAAAACAGGGGGCTGACTATGGCTACACCTTC. Translating it yields CASRKQGADYGYTF.

This clone is a singleton in its sample. The V gene is TRBV7-9, the J gene TRBJ1-1; 7 bases align to TRBD1. Per germline, CDR1 SEHNR and CDR2 FQNEAQ (reference sequence). The V gene end was trimmed by 5 bases and the J gene end by 4 bases; junction bases not matched to a gene: 7. The CDR3 is made up of 14 amino acids. The CDR3 sequence: CASSQQGTGTEAFF. CDR3 bases: TGTGCCAGCAGCCAACAGGGGACGGGCACTGAAGCTTTCTTT.

V and J are TRBV5-4 and TRBJ2-2, with 10 nucleotides matching TRBD1. CDR1 and CDR2 from the germline V gene are SGHNT and YYREEE (reference sequence). The CDR3 sequence is 16 residues long. The ends lost 4 bases at V and 6 bases at J; junction bases unmatched: 9. CDR3 residues: CASSPRTGGISGELFF. Here the CDR3 DNA reads TGTGCCAGCAGCCCCCGGACAGGGGGGATTTCCGGGGAGCTGTTTTTT.